This TCR beta chain was recovered during a study of T-cell memory formation after mild COVID-19. CDR1 and CDR2 (germline): LGHNA, YSLEER. The J segment lost 7 bases and the V segment lost 2 bases, leaving 11 bases of the junction unmatched. The CDR3 length is 17 residues. Comments on this clonotype: What it binds is unknown.

From the 5' RACE reads, TCRdb called clonotypes with MiXCR, one entry per CDR3 protein. The profile covers hundreds of thousands of distinct CDR3 sequences, with more than 15% appearing a single time and about 22% taken by the ten largest. Study-wide findings and caveats: CD4+ contracting clones were mainly CM and EM; CD8+ ones, EMRA.

Sequencing was done on a sample of PBMCs or a T cell subset sorted from them (not recorded which). The origin of this receptor is a man aged 18 to 29 who had mild COVID-19 (a few samples of this study predate the infection). Cell type and time point are not known. The V and J genes are TRBV4-3 and TRBJ1-5; 10 nucleotides match TRBD1. This chain's CDR3 is CASSQPGADRGQQPQHF. The CDR3 DNA sequence: TGCGCCAGCAGCCAACCCGGGGCCGACAGGGGGCAACAGCCCCAGCATTTT.